Listed below are T cell receptor beta chains from one sample, sequenced in a study of blood T cell repertoires in COVID-19. Libraries were prepared by immunoSEQ multiplex PCR; TCRdb keeps only in-frame clonotypes and omits some of them. The sample has just over 90,000 clones, roughly 80% seen once. The source material was peripheral blood. The source is a human donor in a cohort sampled during active COVID-19. Each CDR3 is given with its conserved first and last residue. A D gene is named only where the DNA matches it firmly. Clone size is given for some rows only: seen once, a few or many times, or a class if the clone is expanded.

J gene | clone size | V gene | D gene | CDR3 DNA | CDR3 protein
TRBJ1-5 | NA | TRBV7-8 | TRBD1 | TGTGCCAGCAGCTTCGGGACAGGGGACAATCAGCCCCAGCATTTT | CASSFGTGDNQPQHF
TRBJ2-5 | NA | TRBV18 | TRBD2 | TGTGCCAGCTCACCACGGGAGCGGGGGATCCAAGAGACCCAGTACTTC | CASSPRERGIQETQYF
TRBJ1-4 | NA | TRBV30 | NA | TGTGCCTGGAGTGGACCGGCCAGCGCTAATGAAAAACTGTTTTTT | CAWSGPASANEKLFF
TRBJ1-5 | NA | TRBV9 | NA | TGTGCCAGCAGCGTAGGAGGGTTATCGTGGCAGCCCCAGCATTTT | CASSVGGLSWQPQHF
TRBJ1-1 | NA | TRBV5-1 | TRBD1 | TGCGCCAGCAGTCGTGACCCCGGGACAGGAAACACTGAAGCTTTCTTT | CASSRDPGTGNTEAFF
TRBJ1-2 | NA | TRBV5-1 | TRBD1 | TGCGCCAGCAGGCTAACAGCGACAGGGGACGGCTACACCTTC | CASRLTATGDGYTF
TRBJ1-2 | few | TRBV12-5 | NA | TGTGCTAGTGGTTTGGTCCAACCACAACGCGCCGACAGATTCTATGGCTACACCTTC | CASGLVQPQRADRFYGYTF
TRBJ2-7 | NA | TRBV5-1 | NA | TGCGCCAGCAGCTCCGGGGTGGGGTTCGGGGTCGAGCAGTACTTC | CASSSGVGFGVEQYF
TRBJ1-1 | NA | TRBV27 | TRBD1 | TGTGCCAGCAGTTTAAGAGTAGGGACAGGGCTATCTGAAGCTTTCTTT | CASSLRVGTGLSEAFF
TRBJ2-3 | NA | TRBV2 | NA | TGTGCCAGCAAAGTCTCCCGTCAGGCTAGCACAGATACGCAGTATTTT | CASKVSRQASTDTQYF
TRBJ2-3 | NA | TRBV5-1 | NA | TGCGCCAGCAGCTTAGGGCAGGGGGGTACAGATACGCAGTATTTT | CASSLGQGGTDTQYF
TRBJ2-1 | NA | TRBV9 | TRBD2 | TGTGCCAGCAGCTCCCGTGGATGGCTAGCGGGAGTAGGCAATGAGCAGTTCTTC | CASSSRGWLAGVGNEQFF
TRBJ1-2 | once | TRBV24-1 | NA | TGTGCCACCAGTGATGTACGCAGTATTAGCTACACCTTC | CATSDVRSISYTF
TRBJ1-5 | NA | TRBV15 | NA | TGTGCCACCAGCAGGACAGGCAATCAGCCCCAGCATTTT | CATSRTGNQPQHF
TRBJ1-1 | NA | TRBV28 | NA | TGTGCCAGCATTGGGGGGGGTGAAGCTTTCTTT | CASIGGGEAFF
TRBJ2-5 | NA | TRBV15 | NA | TGTGCCACCAGCAGAGCCTTGGGGGGACACCAAGAGACCCAGTACTTC | CATSRALGGHQETQYF
TRBJ1-1 | NA | TRBV6-5 | TRBD1 | TGTGCCACCTCCCGGGACAGAGCTTTCTTT | CATSRDRAFF
TRBJ2-5 | NA | TRBV15 | NA | TGTGCCACCAGCAGAGAAACTAACCAAGAGACCCAGTACTTC | CATSRETNQETQYF
TRBJ1-5 | NA | TRBV27 | NA | TGTGCCAGCAGTATAACCGGGAGCCATCAGCCCCAGCATTTT | CASSITGSHQPQHF
TRBJ1-2 | NA | TRBV28 | NA | TGTGCCAGCAGTTCAACCCCAGCTAACTATGGCTACACCTTC | CASSSTPANYGYTF
TRBJ2-3 | NA | TRBV5-1 | NA | TGCGCCAGCAGCCCCTCCGACTCCCCCAGCACAGATACGCAGTATTTT | CASSPSDSPSTDTQYF
TRBJ2-4 | NA | TRBV5-1 | NA | TGCGCCAGCAGCTTGGACAATAGCCCTATTAACATTCAGTACTTC | CASSLDNSPINIQYF
TRBJ1-5 | NA | TRBV6-2/TRBV6-3 | NA | TGTGCCAGCAGTACCAGGGTTTTGGGCAATCAGCCCCAGCATTTT | CASSTRVLGNQPQHF
TRBJ2-1 | NA | TRBV2 | TRBD1 | TGTGCCAGCAGTGGACAGGGCTACTACGTGTTCTTC | CASSGQGYYVFF
TRBJ1-4 | NA | TRBV5-1 | NA | TGCGCCAGCAGCTTGGGACAGTATAATGAAAAACTGTTTTTT | CASSLGQYNEKLFF
TRBJ1-2 | NA | TRBV7-9 | TRBD1 | TGTGCCAGCAGCTTAGGGGGGACAGCTAGGGGATATGGCTACACCTTC | CASSLGGTARGYGYTF
TRBJ1-1 | NA | TRBV5-1 | TRBD1 | TGCGCCAGCAGCACCGGACAGGTGAACACTGAAGCTTTCTTT | CASSTGQVNTEAFF
TRBJ1-3 | NA | TRBV3-1/TRBV3-2 | NA | TGTGCCAGCAGCCAAGTTTCCCTCTCTGGAAACACCATATATTTT | CASSQVSLSGNTIYF
TRBJ2-7 | NA | TRBV6-5 | NA | TGTGCCAGCAGTTCATATTCTACTCAGTACTTC | CASSSYSTQYF
TRBJ1-1 | NA | TRBV19 | TRBD1 | TGTGCCAGTAGTCCGGGACAGGGGGCGAACACTGAAGCTTTCTTT | CASSPGQGANTEAFF
TRBJ1-4 | once | TRBV18 | NA | TGTGCCAGCTCACCGCAGGGTGGAGAAAAACTGTTTTTT | CASSPQGGEKLFF
TRBJ2-7 | few | TRBV6-5 | NA | TGTGCCAGCGGGACCGACAGGAATTGGCAGTACTTC | CASGTDRNWQYF
TRBJ1-1 | NA | TRBV14 | NA | TGTGCCAGCAGCCTAAGCCTGAACACTGAAGCTTTCTTT | CASSLSLNTEAFF
TRBJ2-1 | NA | TRBV19 | TRBD2 | TGTGCCAGTAGTAAACTAGCGGGGGGGTTGAGCTCCTACAATGAGCAGTTCTTC | CASSKLAGGLSSYNEQFF
TRBJ2-2 | once | TRBV7-2 | TRBD2 | TGTGCCAGCAGCTTAGCCCCAGCTTTCCGCGGGAGAAACACCGGGGAGCTGTTTTTT | CASSLAPAFRGRNTGELFF
TRBJ2-3 | NA | TRBV7-6 | TRBD2 | TGTGCCAGCAGCCCCCGGTTGTTAGCGGGGGGAAGCACAGATACGCAGTATTTT | CASSPRLLAGGSTDTQYF
TRBJ1-1 | NA | TRBV6-5 | NA | TGTGCCAGCAGTATCGGACGGGAGAACACTGAAGCTTTCTTT | CASSIGRENTEAFF
TRBJ2-7 | NA | TRBV4-1 | NA | TGCGCCAGCAGCCAAGGACTAACAGGGCCCTCCTACGAGCAGTACTTC | CASSQGLTGPSYEQYF
TRBJ1-3 | NA | TRBV6-5 | TRBD1 | TGTGCCAGCAGCCCAACAGGGGGCGGAAGAAACACCATATATTTT | CASSPTGGGRNTIYF
TRBJ1-1 | few | TRBV6-1 | NA | TGTGCCAGCAGTGAACCAGGGATGAACACTGAAGCTTTCTTT | CASSEPGMNTEAFF
TRBJ2-7 | NA | TRBV2 | NA | TGTGCCAGCAGTCAAACTTACGAGCAGTACTTC | CASSQTYEQYF
TRBJ2-7 | NA | TRBV2 | TRBD2 | TGTGCCAGCAGACCCTCCGGGACTAGAGGGTCCGAGCAGTACTTC | CASRPSGTRGSEQYF
TRBJ1-3 | medium-sized | TRBV7-9 | NA | TGTGCCAGCAGCCTCGACAGCTCTGGAAACACCATATATTTT | CASSLDSSGNTIYF
TRBJ1-1 | once | TRBV28 | NA | TGTGCCAGCAGCTACACCCTAAAGGGAGGTTTTTTACGAACAATAGGGGAAGCTTTCTTT | CASSYTLKGGFLRTIGEAFF
TRBJ1-1 | NA | TRBV6-5 | NA | TGTGCCAGCAGAGGAATACAGGGATCTGAAGCTTTCTTT | CASRGIQGSEAFF
TRBJ2-5 | NA | TRBV5-6 | NA | TGTGCCAGCAGCTTGGGGCTAGTAGGTCGAGAGACCCAGTACTTC | CASSLGLVGRETQYF
TRBJ1-1 | NA | TRBV28 | NA | TGTGCCAGTCAGATGCCCCGACACAACACTGAAGCTTTCTTT | CASQMPRHNTEAFF
TRBJ1-2 | NA | TRBV12-2 | NA | TGTGCAAGTCGCTTAGGGGACAACAGCTATGGCTACACCTTC | CASRLGDNSYGYTF
TRBJ2-3 | NA | TRBV13 | TRBD2 | TGTGCCAGCAGCCCCGGGTCTAGCGGGCAGTATTTT | CASSPGSSGQYF
TRBJ1-2 | NA | TRBV28 | TRBD1 | TGTGCCAGCAGATTAGGACAGGACTTCTATGGCTACACCTTC | CASRLGQDFYGYTF